The 17 T cell receptor beta chains reported below all come from one sample, sequenced in a study of cytomegalovirus exposure and HLA in healthy donors. The PCR was carried out with 60 Vbeta primers and 13 Jbeta primers. Produced via immunoSEQ multiplex PCR; TCRdb's table is partial and in-frame only. The sample includes around 150,000 clones, roughly 77% of them seen just once. Source material: PBMCs. All receptors derive from a man aged 30 to 45 in good health and CMV-seropositive.

V usage is TRBV6-1 and J usage is TRBJ1-2, with a tentative D call TRBD1 (5 bases). V gave up 6 bases and J gave up 4 bases, with 12 bases separating them. The germline CDR1 and CDR2 sequences are MNHNS and SASEGT. This CDR3 region has 13 residues. CDR3 amino acids: CASRTGGAYGYTF. The CDR3, as DNA: TGTGCCAGCAGAACCGGAGGGGCCTATGGCTACACCTTC.

Remarks on this clone: The same CDR3 can be traced to other DNA sequences in this sample. The chain combines TRBV28 with TRBJ2-3; 12 bases map to TRBD2. The ends lost 3 bases at V and 1 base at J; junction bases unmatched: 14. This CDR3 contains 20 residues. Germline V lookup: CDR1 MDHEN, CDR2 SYDVKM. For the CDR3, the DNA is TGTGCCAGCAGTTTCCATCCCGGGACTAGCGGGTTTTTGGGCACAGATACGCAGTATTTT. It codes for CASSFHPGTSGFLGTDTQYF.

The V and J genes are TRBV4-1 and TRBJ2-2, with D perhaps matching TRBD2 (5 bases). The V end was cut by 0 bases, the J end by 3 bases, with 14 bases between. Germline V gives CDR1 MGHRA, CDR2 YSYEKL. The CDR3 loop spans 17 amino acids. CDR3 nucleotides: TGCGCCAGCAGCCAAGAAGGGCCGGGGTGGGACACCGGGGAGCTGTTTTTT. This sequence encodes CASSQEGPGWDTGELFF.

This clone has only a few counts. The chain's CDR3 is CASRDSKNTEAFF. The DNA of the CDR3 is TGCGCCAGCAGGGACTCAAAGAACACTGAAGCTTTCTTT. The rearrangement uses TRBV10-1 and TRBJ1-1; D is undetermined. Trimming stripped 6 bases from V and 1 base from J, with 9 bases between. The germline V gene has CDR1 WNHNN and CDR2 SYGVQD (reference sequence). The CDR3 covers 13 residues.

This sequence joins TRBV30 and TRBJ1-4, with a weak D call TRBD1 (5 bases). Per the germline V gene, CDR1 is GTSNPN and CDR2 is SVGIG (reference sequence). Trimming removed 3 bases at V and 11 bases at J, with 22 bases between. The CDR3 contains 15 residues. As DNA, the CDR3 is TGTGCCTGGAGCGCGAGGGGCCGGGGGGTTGGGAAACTGTTTTTT. This codes for CAWSARGRGVGKLFF.

This sequence joins TRBV6-1 and TRBJ2-5, with D maybe TRBD2 (5 bases). CDR3 length: 13 residues. The germline V gene has CDR1 MNHNS and CDR2 SASEGT. V lost 5 bases, J lost 5 bases, and 12 bases lay in between. In nucleotides, the CDR3 is TGTGCCAGCAGTACCGGACTTAGGGAGACCCAGTACTTC. It specifies CASSTGLRETQYF.

The chain couples TRBV29-1 to TRBJ2-4; no reliable D call. Trimming removed 4 bases from V and 0 bases from J, with 16 bases in between. This CDR3 is 16 amino acids long. CDR1 SQVTM and CDR2 ANQGSEA come from the germline V gene. The CDR3 region is CSVGGPRTLAKNIQYF. The CDR3 nucleotides read TGCAGCGTTGGAGGTCCGCGCACGCTAGCCAAAAACATTCAGTACTTC.

The CDR3 region is CASSGGGNGDPQFF. The CDR3 coding sequence is TGTGCCAGCAGCGGGGGGGGGAATGGGGACCCGCAGTTCTTC. This rearrangement joins TRBV7-9 to TRBJ2-1; 7 bases align to TRBD2. V dropped 5 bases and J dropped 12; count of bases not matched to a gene: 13. The germline V gene has CDR1 SEHNR and CDR2 FQNEAQ (reference sequence). The CDR3 has 14 residues. The entire variable domain, with the rest obtained from reference TRBV7-9 and TRBJ2-1, is as follows: DTGVSQNPRHKITKRGQNVTFRCDPISEHNRLYWYRQTLGQGPEFLTYFQNEAQLEKSRLLSDRFSAERPKGSFSTLEIQRTEQGDSAMYLCASSGGGNGDPQFFGPGTRLTVL.

This clone was detected a few times. V is TRBV25-1 and J is TRBJ2-1, with TRBD2 matching over 9 bases. CDR3 length equals 17 residues. Germline V gene lookup returns CDR1 MGHDK and CDR2 SYGVNS. With V trimmed by 5 bases and J by 2 bases, 10 bases remained unmatched. The CDR3 DNA reads as TGTGCCAGCAGTAAGTTCCTTAGCGGGGGAACCTACAATGAGCAGTTCTTC. As protein: CASSKFLSGGTYNEQFF.

The gene calls are TRBV19 and TRBJ2-7, with D perhaps TRBD2 (5 bases). Per the germline V gene, CDR1 is LNHDA and CDR2 is SQIVND (reference sequence). V lost 2 bases and J lost 0, with 8 bases in between. The CDR3 covers 14 residues. The DNA of the CDR3 is TGTGCCAGTAGTATAATGGGGAGCTCCTACGAGCAGTACTTC. Encoded protein: CASSIMGSSYEQYF.

The chain is built from TRBV5-6 and TRBJ1-1; D gene uncertain. Deletions cut 0 bases from V and 1 base from J, with 7 bases between. Germline-derived CDR1 and CDR2 are SGHDT and YYEEEE. The CDR3 runs 14 residues. DNA of the CDR3: TGTGCCAGCAGCTTGGAACTCGAGAACACTGAAGCTTTCTTT. Translation gives CASSLELENTEAFF. The variable domain in full, completed from reference TRBV5-6 and TRBJ1-1, reads DAGVTQSPTHLIKTRGQQVTLRCSPKSGHDTVSWYQQALGQGPQFIFQYYEEEERQRGNFPDRFSGHQFPNYSSELNVNALLLGDSALYLCASSLELENTEAFFGQGTRLTVV.

The J gene is TRBJ1-1, the V gene TRBV21-1. TRBV21-1 represents a pseudogene. This CDR3 is built from 17 residues. CDR3 region: CASLPPGGQILNTEAFF. Written as DNA, the CDR3 is TGTGCCAGCTTGCCCCCGGGAGGGCAAATTCTGAACACTGAAGCTTTCTTT.

This clone came up once. The chain uses TRBV6-6 and TRBJ2-5; 9 nucleotides line up with TRBD1. Germline V gene sequence: CDR1 MNHNY, CDR2 SVGAGI (reference sequence). The CDR3 covers 15 residues. The J segment lost 2 bases and the V segment lost 7 bases, leaving 8 bases of the junction unmatched. CDR3 sequence (DNA): TGTGCCAGCAACTTTCCAGACAGGGGGCAAGAGACCCAGTACTTC. Amino acid sequence: CASNFPDRGQETQYF.

The V call is TRBV2, the J call TRBJ2-6; D uncertain. V was trimmed by 7 bases and J by 2 bases, leaving 9 bases between them. This CDR3 region has 14 residues. Germline V lookup: CDR1 SNHLY, CDR2 FYNNEI. CDR3 sequence reads: CASNAEAGANVLTF. The CDR3 bases are TGTGCCAGCAATGCAGAAGCTGGGGCCAACGTCCTGACTTTC.

V is TRBV4-3 and J is TRBJ2-2, with a possible D match to TRBD2 (6 bases). The CDR3 sequence is 18 residues long. From germline, CDR1 is LGHNA and CDR2 YSLEER. Trimming stripped 0 bases from V and 4 bases from J, with 18 bases between. Here the CDR3 reads CASSQETSVWGLTGELFF. The CDR3 DNA is TGCGCCAGCAGCCAAGAGACGTCCGTGTGGGGACTCACCGGGGAGCTGTTTTTT.

The gene calls are TRBV18 and TRBJ2-1; the match to TRBD2 covers 8 bases. CDR1 is KGHSH, CDR2 LQKENI, per germline. The trim removed 6 bases at V and 8 bases at J, leaving 6 bases unmatched. This CDR3 has 13 amino acids. CDR3 region: CASSRGGSDEQFF. For the CDR3, the DNA is TGTGCCAGCTCCCGGGGGGGATCGGATGAGCAGTTCTTC. The variable domain in full, with the rest retrieved from reference TRBV18 and TRBJ2-1, is NAGVMQNPRHLVRRRGQEARLRCSPMKGHSHVYWYRQLPEEGLKFMVYLQKENIIDESGMPKERFSAEFPKEGPSILRIQQVVRGDSAAYFCASSRGGSDEQFFGPGTRLTVL.

This chain joins TRBV5-6 and TRBJ2-7; 8 bases align to TRBD1. This CDR3 is 13 amino acids long. Germline V CDR1 and CDR2: SGHDT, YYEEEE. V trimming: 5 bases; J trimming: 6 bases; junction bases outside the gene matches: 7. In nucleotides, the CDR3 is TGTGCCAGCAGTTTTGGACAGGGTCCCGAGCAGTACTTC. This translates into CASSFGQGPEQYF.